The 13 T cell receptor beta chains given below trace back to one sample, sequenced in a study of vaccination effects on CD4 cells after COVID-19. For these TCRs, the target antigens are not known. Before sequencing, viral peptide pools were used by the ViraFEST assay to expand antigen-specific CD4+ T cells. The culture ran for roughly ten days before CD4+ T cells were isolated. Previously uninfected by SARS-CoV-2, the vaccine recipients also showed negative nucleocapsid antibodies. Measured with immunoSEQ multiplex PCR; TCRdb has only the in-frame clones, and not every one. The data hold roughly 65,000 clones, with approximately 76% observed a single time. Specimen: CD4+ T cells from PBMCs cultured with HCoV-NL63 spike peptides, collected before COVID-19 vaccination. These receptors all stem from a human donor who received a COVID-19 vaccine.

In its sample, this clone was seen once. The chain uses TRBV6-5 and TRBJ2-7; D unresolved. The germline V and J ends were trimmed by 6 bases and 2 bases, with 14 bases remaining between them. The germline CDR1 and CDR2 sequences are MNHEY and SVGAGI. CDR3 length equals 14 residues. CDR3 amino acids: CASRSPGSAYEQYV. DNA for the CDR3: TGTGCCAGCAGAAGCCCCGGCTCGGCCTACGAGCAGTACGTC.

This clone occurred once. This CDR3 is missing its conserved last phenylalanine or tryptophan, likely due to a read error. The DNA is left out, because the CDR3 cannot be placed on it with certainty; the CDR3 is given as TCRdb lists it. This chain connects TRBV12-3 or TRBV12-4 to TRBJ1-2; the D call of TRBD1 is as the table states it, not checked on the DNA. The CDR3 has 13 residues if both end residues are counted. CDR3 amino acids: CASSLGGQGAGVI.

V is TRBV4-1 and J is TRBJ1-2, with 11 bases matching TRBD1. After removal of 4 bases from V and 3 bases from J, the junction contained 4 bases not matched to a gene. Germline V lookup: CDR1 MGHRA, CDR2 YSYEKL. This CDR3 has 15 residues. CDR3 DNA: TGCGCCAGCAGCCGGACAGGGGGCGAAGACTATGGCTACACCTTC. Encoded protein: CASSRTGGEDYGYTF.

The chain is built from TRBV30 and TRBJ1-5, with 11 bases identical to TRBD1. The junction had 16 bases not matched to a gene; V was cut back by 2 bases and J by 4 bases. The CDR3 sequence is 19 residues long. Looked up from germline, CDR1 is GTSNPN and CDR2 is SVGIG (reference sequence). The CDR3 reads CAWSTFRTGGGKLNQPQHF. The CDR3 DNA reads as TGTGCCTGGAGTACCTTTCGGACAGGGGGCGGGAAGCTAAATCAGCCCCAGCATTTT.

The chain's CDR3 is CASSEGQGSGVKTQYF. In DNA, the CDR3 is TGCGCCAGCAGTGAGGGACAGGGATCCGGGGTGAAGACCCAGTACTTC. The V and J genes are TRBV10-1 and TRBJ2-5, with 8 positions matching TRBD1. The germline V gene encodes CDR1 WNHNN and CDR2 SYGVQD (reference sequence). V gave up 2 bases and J gave up 6 bases; unmatched junction bases: 11. The CDR3 runs to 16 residues.

The V and J genes are TRBV5-8 and TRBJ2-3; 8 nucleotides agree with TRBD1. The CDR3 spans 17 residues. CDR1 SGHTS and CDR2 YDEGEE come from the germline V gene. Trimming removed 8 bases from V and 0 bases from J; junction bases left unmatched: 14. In DNA form, the CDR3 reads TGTGCCAGTCCGAATAGGTTCGGACAGGGAAGCACAGATACGCAGTATTTT. Its protein is CASPNRFGQGSTDTQYF.

The chain employs TRBV4-3 and TRBJ1-3; D gene ambiguous. This CDR3 is 13 amino acids long. V lost 1 base, J lost 4 bases, and 5 bases lay in between. Germline V gene sequence: CDR1 LGHNA, CDR2 YSLEER. CDR3 sequence: CASSQGQGNTIYF. The CDR3 DNA reads TGCGCCAGCAGCCAAGGGCAGGGAAACACCATATATTTT.

V is TRBV24-1 and J is TRBJ2-6; 9 bases agree with TRBD1. Germline V gene data show CDR1 as KGHDR and CDR2 as SFDVKD. The CDR3 is 22 amino acids. Unmatched junction bases numbered 21, after V lost 5 bases and J lost 2 bases. The CDR3 nucleotides read TGTGCCACCAGTGCCTCGGATCGGGTCGGGCCACAGGGGGCGCCTGGGGCCAACGTCCTGACTTTC. Its protein product is CATSASDRVGPQGAPGANVLTF.

The J gene is TRBJ2-7, the V gene TRBV7-2; a possible D gene is TRBD1 (5 bases). From germline, CDR1 is SGHTA and CDR2 FQGNSA. This CDR3 is 14 amino acids long. Trimming took 5 bases from V and 3 from J, leaving 14 bases between them. CDR3 protein: CASSQGRRSYEQYV. The CDR3, as DNA: TGTGCCAGCAGCCAGGGTCGCAGGAGCTACGAGCAGTACGTC.

The gene calls are TRBV6-5 and TRBJ2-7, with 7 bases identical to TRBD1. The germline gives CDR1 MNHEY, CDR2 SVGAGI. With 6 bases clipped from V and 3 bases from J, the junction kept 5 bases outside the gene matches. This CDR3 region has 13 residues. The CDR3 sequence is CASSQNRGYEQYV. The CDR3, as DNA: TGTGCCAGCAGCCAGAACAGGGGCTACGAGCAGTACGTC.

The chain uses TRBV19 and TRBJ1-5; TRBD1 aligns across 9 bases. The CDR3 runs to 12 residues. In germline, CDR1 is LNHDA, CDR2 SQIVND (reference sequence). J was trimmed by 5 bases and V by 8 bases; bases with no gene match: 1. CDR3 sequence: CASRTGDQPQHF. CDR3 DNA sequence: TGTGCCAGTCGGACAGGGGATCAGCCCCAGCATTTT.

This clone was observed a single time. V gene TRBV21-1 combines with J gene TRBJ1-6; the DNA was not compared with TRBD1, the D call given in the table. TRBV21-1 is flagged as a pseudogene. The CDR3 contains 19 residues. The CDR3 here is CASSKELKAGSSYNSPLHF. In DNA form, the CDR3 reads TGTGCCAGCAGCAAAGAATTGAAGGCAGGCAGCTCCTATAATTCACCCCTCCACTTT.

J is TRBJ1-4 and V is TRBV6-1; 8 positions match TRBD1. The CDR3 is 14 amino acids. Trimming removed 6 bases from V and 3 bases from J; junction bases left unmatched: 3. Germline V gene data show CDR1 as MNHNS and CDR2 as SASEGT. CDR3 coding DNA: TGTGCCAGCAGCCTACAGGGGGCTAATGAAAAACTGTTTTTT. Its translation is CASSLQGANEKLFF.